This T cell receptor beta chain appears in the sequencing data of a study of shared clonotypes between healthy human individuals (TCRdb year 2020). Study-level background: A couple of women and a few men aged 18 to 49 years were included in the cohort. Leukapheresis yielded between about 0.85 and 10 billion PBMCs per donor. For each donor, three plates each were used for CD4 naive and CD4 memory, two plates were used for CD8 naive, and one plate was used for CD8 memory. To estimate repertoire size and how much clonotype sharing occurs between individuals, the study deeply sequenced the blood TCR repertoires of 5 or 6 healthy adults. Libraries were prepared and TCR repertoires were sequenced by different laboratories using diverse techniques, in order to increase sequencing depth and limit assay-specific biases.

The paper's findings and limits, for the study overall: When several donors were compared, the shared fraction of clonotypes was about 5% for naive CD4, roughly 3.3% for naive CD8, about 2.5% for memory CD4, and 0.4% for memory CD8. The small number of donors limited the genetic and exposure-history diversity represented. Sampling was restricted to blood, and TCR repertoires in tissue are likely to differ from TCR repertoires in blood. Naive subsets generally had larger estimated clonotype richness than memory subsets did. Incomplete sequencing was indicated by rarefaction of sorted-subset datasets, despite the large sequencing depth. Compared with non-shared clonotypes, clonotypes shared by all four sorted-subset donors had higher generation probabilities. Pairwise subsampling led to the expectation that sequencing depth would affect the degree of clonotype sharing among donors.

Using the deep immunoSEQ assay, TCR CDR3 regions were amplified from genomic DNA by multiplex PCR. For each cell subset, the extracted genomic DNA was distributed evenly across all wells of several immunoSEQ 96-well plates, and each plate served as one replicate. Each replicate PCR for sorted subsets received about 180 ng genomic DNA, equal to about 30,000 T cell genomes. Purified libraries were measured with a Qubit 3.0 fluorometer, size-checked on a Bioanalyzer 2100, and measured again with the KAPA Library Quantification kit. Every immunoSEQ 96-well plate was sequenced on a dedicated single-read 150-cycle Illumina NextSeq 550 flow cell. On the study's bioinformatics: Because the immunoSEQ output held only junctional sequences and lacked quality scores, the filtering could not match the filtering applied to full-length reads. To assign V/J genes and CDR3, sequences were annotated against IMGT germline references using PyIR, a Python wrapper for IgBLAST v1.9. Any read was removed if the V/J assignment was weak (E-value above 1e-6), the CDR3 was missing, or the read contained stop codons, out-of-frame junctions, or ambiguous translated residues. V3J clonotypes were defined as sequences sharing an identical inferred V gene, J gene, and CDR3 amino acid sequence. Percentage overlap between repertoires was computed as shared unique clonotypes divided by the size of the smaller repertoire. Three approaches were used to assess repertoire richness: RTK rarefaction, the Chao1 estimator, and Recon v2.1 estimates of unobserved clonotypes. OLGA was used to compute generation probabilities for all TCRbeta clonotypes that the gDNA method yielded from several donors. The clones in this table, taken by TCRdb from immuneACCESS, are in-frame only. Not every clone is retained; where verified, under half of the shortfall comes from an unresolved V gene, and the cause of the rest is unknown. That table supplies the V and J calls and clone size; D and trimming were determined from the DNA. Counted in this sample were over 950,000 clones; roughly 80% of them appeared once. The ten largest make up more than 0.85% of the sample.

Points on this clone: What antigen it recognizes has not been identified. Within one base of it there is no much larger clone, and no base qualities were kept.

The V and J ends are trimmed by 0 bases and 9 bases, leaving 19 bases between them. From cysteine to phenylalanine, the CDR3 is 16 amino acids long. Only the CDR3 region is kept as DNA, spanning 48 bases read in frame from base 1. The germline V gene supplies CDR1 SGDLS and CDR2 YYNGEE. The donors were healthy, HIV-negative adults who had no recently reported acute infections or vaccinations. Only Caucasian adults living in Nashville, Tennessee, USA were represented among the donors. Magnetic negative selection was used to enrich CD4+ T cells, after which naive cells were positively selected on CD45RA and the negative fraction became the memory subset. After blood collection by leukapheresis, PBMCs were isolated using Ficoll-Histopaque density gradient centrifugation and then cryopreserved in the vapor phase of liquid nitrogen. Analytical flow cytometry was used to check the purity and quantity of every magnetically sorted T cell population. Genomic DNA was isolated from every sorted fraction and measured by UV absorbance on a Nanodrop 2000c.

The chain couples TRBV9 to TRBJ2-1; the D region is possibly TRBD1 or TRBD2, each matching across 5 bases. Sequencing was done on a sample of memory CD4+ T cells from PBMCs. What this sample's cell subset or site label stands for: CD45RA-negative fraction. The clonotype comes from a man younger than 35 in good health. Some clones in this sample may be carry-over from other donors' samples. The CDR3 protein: CASSVAQRRGESEQFF. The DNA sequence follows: TGTGCCAGCAGCGTAGCCCAACGAAGGGGAGAAAGTGAGCAGTTCTTC.